Listed here are 28 T cell receptor beta chains from one sample, sequenced in a study of blood T cell repertoires in COVID-19. Sequencing was performed with immunoSEQ multiplex PCR; in TCRdb, only in-frame clones are kept and a portion is missing. The data hold 150,000 to 180,000 clones, with approximately 80% observed a single time. Sequencing was done on a sample of peripheral blood. The receptors come from a man in his 60s with acute or convalescent COVID-19.

This chain connects TRBV2 to TRBJ1-3; D may be TRBD1 (5 bases). CDR1 and CDR2 (germline): SNHLY, FYNNEI. Trimming took 5 bases from V and 7 from J, leaving 15 bases between them. The CDR3 has 14 residues. CDR3 coding DNA: TGTGCCAGCAGTCCGGGACTAAGTGGTAACACCATATATTTT. Amino acids: CASSPGLSGNTIYF.

The rearrangement uses TRBV5-4 and TRBJ2-5; D is possibly TRBD2 (6 bases). V was shortened by 5 bases and J by 5 bases, with 10 bases between the two germline ends. There are 12 residues in the CDR3. Germline values: CDR1 SGHNT, CDR2 YYREEE (reference sequence). CDR3 coding DNA: TGTGCCAGCAGGTCCCGGGGGGAGACCCAGTACTTC. Amino acid sequence: CASRSRGETQYF.

This chain links TRBV5-1 with TRBJ1-4, with TRBD1 matching 9 bases. The CDR3 consists of 17 residues. V lost 0 bases and J lost 10; bases outside the gene matches: 13. Germline CDR1 SGHRS, CDR2 YFSETQ. The CDR3 region is CASSLDLTGGAGGKLFF. The CDR3 DNA is TGCGCCAGCAGCTTGGACCTAACAGGGGGCGCGGGGGGAAAACTGTTTTTT.

The chain combines TRBV5-1 with TRBJ1-2; maybe TRBD1 (5 bases). Germline CDR1 SGHRS, CDR2 YFSETQ. This CDR3 has 16 residues. Trimming removed 0 bases from V and 6 bases from J, with 18 bases in between. DNA for the CDR3: TGCGCCAGCAGCTTGGAAAAGGGAAGGGAGGGGAATGGCTACACCTTC. Translated: CASSLEKGREGNGYTF.

This chain joins TRBV14 and TRBJ2-1; TRBD2 might be the D (5 bases). This CDR3 has 13 amino acids. With 1 base removed from V and 7 bases from J, the gap between germline ends came to 8 bases. Germline V CDR1 and CDR2: SGHDN, FVKESK. The CDR3 sequence: CASSQGRRNEQFF. The DNA of the CDR3 is TGTGCCAGCAGCCAAGGACGGAGGAATGAGCAGTTCTTC.

The chain uses TRBV11-1 and TRBJ2-3, with 13 bases fitting TRBD2. The CDR3 spans 15 residues. Germline CDR1 and CDR2: SGHAT and FQDESV (reference sequence). J was trimmed by 6 bases and V by 5 bases; bases with no gene match: 5. CDR3 bases: TGTGCCAGCAGCATGGGACTAGCGGGACTGGATACGCAGTATTTT. It yields the protein CASSMGLAGLDTQYF.

V usage is TRBV4-2 and J usage is TRBJ1-3, with D possibly matching TRBD1 (6 bases). V was cut by 0 bases and J by 0 bases, with 12 bases left in between. Germline-derived CDR1 and CDR2 are LGHNA and YNFKEQ. There are 17 residues in the CDR3. DNA of the CDR3: TGTGCCAGCAGCCAAGAATACACAGGGCTCTCTGGAAACACCATATATTTT. It yields the protein CASSQEYTGLSGNTIYF.

V and J are TRBV6-5 and TRBJ2-1, with D possibly being TRBD1 (5 bases). The CDR3 length is 13 residues. Trimming pared 5 bases from V and 4 bases from J, leaving 9 bases between. Per germline, CDR1 MNHEY and CDR2 SVGAGI. Here the CDR3 DNA reads TGTGCCAGCAGTCGGTCAGGGTACAATGAGCAGTTCTTC. This translates into CASSRSGYNEQFF.

This clone has only a few counts. The rearrangement uses TRBV6-5 and TRBJ2-1; TRBD2 is a possible D gene (7 bases). Germline assignment: CDR1 MNHEY and CDR2 SVGAGI. The CDR3 length is 13 residues. Deletions cut 7 bases from V and 7 bases from J, with 14 bases between. CDR3 sequence reads: CASTGGGVNEQFF. The CDR3 bases are TGTGCCAGCACGGGGGGCGGGGTTAATGAGCAGTTCTTC.

A few counts support this clone. This chain connects TRBV19 to TRBJ1-1; TRBD1 matches 7 bases. This CDR3 region has 12 residues. Germline V gene sequence: CDR1 LNHDA, CDR2 SQIVND (reference sequence). With 5 bases clipped from V and 6 bases from J, the junction kept 3 bases outside the gene matches. The CDR3 is CASSFTGAEAFF. As DNA, the CDR3 is TGTGCCAGTAGTTTCACAGGGGCTGAAGCTTTCTTT.

The chain couples TRBV4-2 to TRBJ2-4; D call uncertain. V lost 2 bases and J lost 7, with 9 bases in between. The germline gives CDR1 LGHNA, CDR2 YNFKEQ. The CDR3 length is 13 residues. CDR3 sequence: CASSQPLENIQYF. Here the CDR3 DNA reads TGTGCCAGCAGCCAACCCCTTGAGAACATTCAGTACTTC.

V gene TRBV28 combines with J gene TRBJ2-7, with 7 bases fitting TRBD2. The CDR3 has 15 amino acids. The trim removed 5 bases at V and 2 bases at J, leaving 9 bases unmatched. CDR1 and CDR2 (germline): MDHEN, SYDVKM. This chain's CDR3 is CASSPRAGSPYEQYF. Written as DNA, the CDR3 is TGTGCCAGCAGTCCCCGAGCGGGGAGTCCCTACGAGCAGTACTTC.

This clone has more than one count but fewer than ten. V gene TRBV29-1 combines with J gene TRBJ2-2; D uncertain. In germline, CDR1 is SQVTM, CDR2 ANQGSEA. This CDR3 is built from 11 residues. Trimming removed 7 bases from V and 1 base from J, with 4 bases in between. CDR3 DNA: TGCAGCGGACAGAACACCGGGGAGCTGTTTTTT. The encoded protein is CSGQNTGELFF.

This chain uses TRBV5-1 with TRBJ2-7; 9 bases map to TRBD1. After removal of 4 bases from V and 5 bases from J, the junction contained 7 bases not matched to a gene. The length of the CDR3 is 14 residues. Germline-derived CDR1 and CDR2 are SGHRS and YFSETQ. CDR3 nucleotides: TGCGCCAGCAGCGGTACAGGGGGCAGCGACGAGCAGTACTTC. Its protein is CASSGTGGSDEQYF.

V and J are TRBV7-2 and TRBJ2-2; no reliable D call. The CDR3 extends over 15 amino acids. Germline-derived CDR1 and CDR2 are SGHTA and FQGNSA. V was shortened by 5 bases and J by 2 bases, with 12 bases between the two germline ends. DNA for the CDR3: TGTGCCAGCAGCCTAGGAACAGCTAACACCGGGGAGCTGTTTTTT. Protein: CASSLGTANTGELFF. The full variable domain, with the rest looked up from reference TRBV7-2 and TRBJ2-2, is GAGVSQSPSNKVTEKGKDVELRCDPISGHTALYWYRQSLGQGLEFLIYFQGNSAPDKSGLPSDRFSAERTGGSVSTLTIQRTQQEDSAVYLCASSLGTANTGELFFGEGSRLTVL.

This chain links TRBV4-3 with TRBJ1-6; no firm D call. V dropped 0 bases and J dropped 4 bases, with 13 bases sitting between them. CDR3 size: 17 residues. The germline CDR1 and CDR2 sequences are LGHNA and YSLEER. The CDR3 loop reads CASSQETPQIYNSPLHF. The CDR3 DNA reads as TGCGCCAGCAGCCAAGAGACACCTCAGATATATAATTCACCCCTCCACTTT.

CDR3 bases: TGTGCCAGCAGTCAGGGGGGCACTGAAGCTTTCTTT. This encodes CASSQGGTEAFF. The rearrangement links TRBV6-5 to TRBJ1-1; TRBD1 matches at 7 bases. Per the germline V gene, CDR1 is MNHEY and CDR2 is SVGAGI. The CDR3 totals 12 residues. After removal of 5 bases from V and 4 bases from J, the junction contained 1 base not matched to a gene.

The gene calls are TRBV28 and TRBJ1-6; the D gene is possibly TRBD1 (5 bases). This CDR3 is 15 amino acids long. The V and J ends lost 3 bases and 6 bases respectively, with 12 bases between them. From germline, CDR1 is MDHEN and CDR2 SYDVKM. For the CDR3, the DNA is TGTGCCAGCAGTTTGAAGGCGGGGGTTAATTCACCCCTCCACTTT. Translation gives CASSLKAGVNSPLHF.

The DNA for the CDR3 is TGCGCCAGCAGGTTGGATAGGAGGGCTGGGGGTGGCTACACCTTC. Translation: CASRLDRRAGGGYTF. J is TRBJ1-2 and V is TRBV23-1; maybe TRBD1 (5 bases). TRBV23-1 is an ORF; its function is uncertain. Between the trimmed V and J ends, which lost 6 bases and 7 bases, there was a span of 21 bases. The CDR3 consists of 15 residues.

The V and J genes are TRBV12-3 or TRBV12-4 and TRBJ1-6; D is uncertain. The CDR3 has 12 amino acids. V lost 3 bases and J 8 bases, leaving 5 bases between the germline ends. The CDR3 reads CASSFEHSPLHF. CDR3 nucleotides: TGTGCCAGCAGTTTTGAGCATTCACCCCTCCACTTT.

This clone appeared once. The chain employs TRBV7-2 and TRBJ2-7; TRBD2 matches at 8 bases. Germline CDR1 is SGHTA and CDR2 is FQGNSA. The V gene end was trimmed by 6 bases and the J gene end by 1 base; junction bases not matched to a gene: 8. The CDR3 has 15 amino acids. The CDR3: CASRPSSGFSYEQYF. The CDR3 bases are TGTGCCAGCAGACCATCTAGCGGGTTTTCCTACGAGCAGTACTTC.

The chain couples TRBV10-3 to TRBJ1-1; a possible D gene is TRBD1 (5 bases). Germline V CDR1 and CDR2: ENHRY, SYGVKD. The CDR3 consists of 13 residues. Trimming removed 4 bases from V and 8 bases from J, with 14 bases in between. The CDR3 protein is CAISVQGGLEAFF. CDR3 bases: TGTGCCATCAGTGTGCAGGGAGGTTTGGAAGCTTTCTTT.

The chain employs TRBV7-6 and TRBJ2-1, with 9 bases that match TRBD2. CDR1 SGHVS and CDR2 FNYEAQ come from the germline V gene. This CDR3 spans 15 amino acids. V trimming: 2 bases; J trimming: 4 bases; junction bases outside the gene matches: 3. The DNA of the CDR3 is TGTGCCAGCAGCTTAATGCGGGGGGGATACAATGAGCAGTTCTTC. Its protein is CASSLMRGGYNEQFF.

The chain carries TRBV6-2 or TRBV6-3 and TRBJ1-1; D is possibly TRBD1 (6 bases). Trimming took off 0 bases at V and 4 bases at J, with 21 bases between the two ends. Germline V gives CDR1 MNHEY, CDR2 SVGEGT. The CDR3 covers 18 residues. The CDR3 here is CASSYSLAGAEGGTEAFF. CDR3 nucleotides: TGTGCCAGCAGTTACTCTCTGGCCGGGGCTGAAGGGGGCACTGAAGCTTTCTTT.

The V call is TRBV6-5, the J call TRBJ2-5; 11 positions match TRBD2. V shed 6 bases, J shed 4 bases, and the junction held 7 bases outside the gene matches. The CDR3 is 15 amino acids. The germline V gene encodes CDR1 MNHEY and CDR2 SVGAGI. The CDR3 protein is CASRRSGGAGETQYF. The CDR3, as DNA: TGTGCCAGCAGACGTAGCGGGGGGGCCGGAGAGACCCAGTACTTC.

V usage is TRBV27 and J usage is TRBJ2-7; 9 nucleotides line up with TRBD2. The V gene's germline CDR1 is MNHEY and CDR2 SMNVEV (reference sequence). This CDR3 is built from 16 residues. V lost 3 bases, J lost 5 bases, and 11 bases stayed unmatched. The CDR3, as DNA: TGTGCCAGCAGTTTTTGGGGTAGCGGGAGCCTGAACGAGCAGTACTTC. Protein sequence: CASSFWGSGSLNEQYF.

This chain connects TRBV5-6 to TRBJ2-5; 13 nucleotides match TRBD2. V lost 2 bases and J lost 4; bases outside the gene matches: 2. The CDR3 sequence is 15 residues long. Looked up from germline, CDR1 is SGHDT and CDR2 is YYEEEE. Written as DNA, the CDR3 is TGTGCCAGCAGCTTAAGACTAGCGGGAGGAGAGACCCAGTACTTC. Translating it yields CASSLRLAGGETQYF.

This rearrangement joins TRBV7-6 to TRBJ1-5; D not certain. V was cut by 4 bases and J by 0 bases, with 10 bases left in between. The CDR3 loop spans 15 amino acids. Germline CDR1 is SGHVS and CDR2 is FNYEAQ. In nucleotides, the CDR3 is TGTGCCAGCAGCTCAGATTCCTTTAGCAATCAGCCCCAGCATTTT. Amino acid sequence: CASSSDSFSNQPQHF.